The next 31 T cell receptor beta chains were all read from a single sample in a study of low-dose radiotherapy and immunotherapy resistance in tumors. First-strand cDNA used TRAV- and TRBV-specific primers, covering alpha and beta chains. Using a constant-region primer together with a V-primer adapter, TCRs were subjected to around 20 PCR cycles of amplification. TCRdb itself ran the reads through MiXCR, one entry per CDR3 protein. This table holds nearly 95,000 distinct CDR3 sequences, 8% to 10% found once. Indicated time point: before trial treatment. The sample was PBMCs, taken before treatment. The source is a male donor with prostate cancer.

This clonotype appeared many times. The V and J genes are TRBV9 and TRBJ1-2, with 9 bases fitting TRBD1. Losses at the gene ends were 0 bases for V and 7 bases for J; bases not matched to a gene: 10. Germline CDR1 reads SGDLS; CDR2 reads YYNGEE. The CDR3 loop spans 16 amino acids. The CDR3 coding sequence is TGTGCCAGCAGCGTAGGAGGACAGGGGACCTGGGGTGGCTACACCTTC. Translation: CASSVGGQGTWGGYTF.

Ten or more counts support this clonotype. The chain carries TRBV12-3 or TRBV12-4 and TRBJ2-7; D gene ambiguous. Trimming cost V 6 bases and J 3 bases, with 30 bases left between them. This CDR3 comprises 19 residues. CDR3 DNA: TGTGCCAGCAGCATCCTCTACAGTGGCCAGAACAAAATCCGCTACGAGCAGTACTTC. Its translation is CASSILYSGQNKIRYEQYF.

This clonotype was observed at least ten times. CDR3 bases: TGCGCCAGCAGCTATTCAGGACAGTTGGGTTCCTACGAGCAGTACTTC. Encoded protein: CASSYSGQLGSYEQYF. J is TRBJ2-7 and V is TRBV5-1; possible D gene TRBD1, 6 bases. The length of the CDR3 is 16 residues. Germline V gene sequence: CDR1 SGHRS, CDR2 YFSETQ. V lost 3 bases and J 1 base, leaving 17 bases between the germline ends.

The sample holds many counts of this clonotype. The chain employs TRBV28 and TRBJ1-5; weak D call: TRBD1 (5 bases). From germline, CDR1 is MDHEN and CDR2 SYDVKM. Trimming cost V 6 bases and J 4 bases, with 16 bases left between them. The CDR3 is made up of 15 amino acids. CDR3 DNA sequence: TGTGCCAGCAGCCCCTGGGGGGTTGGGAATCAGCCCCAGCATTTT. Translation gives CASSPWGVGNQPQHF.

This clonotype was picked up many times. In nucleotides, the CDR3 is TGTGCCAGCTCACCCCCCCCGGCCACAGGGTGGGAAAAACTGTTTTTT. As protein: CASSPPPATGWEKLFF. The V and J genes are TRBV18 and TRBJ1-4; TRBD1 might be the D (6 bases). Germline values: CDR1 KGHSH, CDR2 LQKENI. The CDR3 length is 16 residues. V dropped 3 bases and J dropped 8 bases, with 19 bases sitting between them.

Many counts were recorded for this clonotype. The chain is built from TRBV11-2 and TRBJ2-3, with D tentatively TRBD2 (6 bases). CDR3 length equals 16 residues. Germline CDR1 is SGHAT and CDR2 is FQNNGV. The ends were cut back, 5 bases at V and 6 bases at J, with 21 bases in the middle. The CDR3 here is CASSGRDSLLPDTQYF. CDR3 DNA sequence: TGTGCCAGCAGCGGCCGGGACTCCCTCCTTCCGGATACGCAGTATTTT.

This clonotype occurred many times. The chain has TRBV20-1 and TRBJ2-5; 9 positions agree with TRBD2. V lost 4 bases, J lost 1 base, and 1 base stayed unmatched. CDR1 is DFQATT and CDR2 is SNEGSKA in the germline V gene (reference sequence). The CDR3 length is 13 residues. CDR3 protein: CSAKTSGQETQYF. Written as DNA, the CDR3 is TGCAGTGCTAAGACTAGCGGCCAAGAGACCCAGTACTTC.

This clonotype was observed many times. The CDR3 DNA sequence: TGCAGCGTTGCTGAGGGGGGGGGTGATCAGCCCCAGCATTTT. Encoded protein: CSVAEGGGDQPQHF. V usage is TRBV29-1 and J usage is TRBJ1-5; TRBD1 is a possible D gene (6 bases). CDR3 length: 14 amino acids. CDR1 is SQVTM, CDR2 ANQGSEA, per germline. Trimming took off 4 bases at V and 5 bases at J, with 15 bases between the two ends.

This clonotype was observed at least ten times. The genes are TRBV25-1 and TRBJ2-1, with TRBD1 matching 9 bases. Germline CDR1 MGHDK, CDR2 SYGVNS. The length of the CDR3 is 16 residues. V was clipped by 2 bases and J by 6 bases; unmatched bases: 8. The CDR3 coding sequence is TGTGCCAGCAGTGAAGGGCTGGGGACAGGGTTCAATGAGCAGTTCTTC. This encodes CASSEGLGTGFNEQFF.

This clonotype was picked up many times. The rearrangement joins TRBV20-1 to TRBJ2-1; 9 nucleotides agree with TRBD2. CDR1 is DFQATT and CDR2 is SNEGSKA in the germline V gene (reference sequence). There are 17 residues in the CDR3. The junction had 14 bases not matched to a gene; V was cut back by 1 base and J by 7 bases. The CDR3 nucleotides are TGCAGTGCTAGAGGTGATGGCGCGGGAGGGCCGGTAAATGAGCAGTTCTTC. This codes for CSARGDGAGGPVNEQFF.

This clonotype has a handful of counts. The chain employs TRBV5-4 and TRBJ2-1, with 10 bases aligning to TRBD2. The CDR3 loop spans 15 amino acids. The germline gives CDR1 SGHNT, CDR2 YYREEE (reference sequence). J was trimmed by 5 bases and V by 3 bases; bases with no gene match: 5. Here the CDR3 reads CASSSTTSGHNEQFF. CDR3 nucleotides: TGTGCCAGCAGCTCTACGACTAGCGGGCACAATGAGCAGTTCTTC.

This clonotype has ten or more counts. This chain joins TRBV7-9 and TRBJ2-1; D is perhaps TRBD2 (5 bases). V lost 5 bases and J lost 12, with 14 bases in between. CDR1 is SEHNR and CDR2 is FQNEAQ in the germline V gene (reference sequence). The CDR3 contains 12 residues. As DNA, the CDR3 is TGTGCCAGCAGCCCCCTAGCCGTCCGGCAGTTCTTC. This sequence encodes CASSPLAVRQFF.

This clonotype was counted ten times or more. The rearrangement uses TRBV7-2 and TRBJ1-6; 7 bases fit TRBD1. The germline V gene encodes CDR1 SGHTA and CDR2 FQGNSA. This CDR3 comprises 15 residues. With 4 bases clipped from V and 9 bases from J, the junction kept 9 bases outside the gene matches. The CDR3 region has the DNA TGTGCCAGCAGCTCCCAGACAGGGTTTAGTTCACCCCTCCACTTT. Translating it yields CASSSQTGFSSPLHF.

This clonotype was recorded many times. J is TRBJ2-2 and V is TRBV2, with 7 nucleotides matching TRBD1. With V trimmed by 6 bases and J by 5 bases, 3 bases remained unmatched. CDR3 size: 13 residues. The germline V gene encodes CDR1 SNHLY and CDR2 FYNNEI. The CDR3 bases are TGTGCCAGCAGGCCCAGGGGGACCGGGGAGCTGTTTTTT. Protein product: CASRPRGTGELFF.

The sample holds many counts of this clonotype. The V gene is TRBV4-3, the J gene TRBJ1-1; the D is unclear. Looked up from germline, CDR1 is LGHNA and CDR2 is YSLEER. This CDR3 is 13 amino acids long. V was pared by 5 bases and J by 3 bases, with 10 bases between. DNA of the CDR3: TGCGCCAGCAGCGCCCAGCGGGACACTGAAGCTTTCTTT. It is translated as CASSAQRDTEAFF.

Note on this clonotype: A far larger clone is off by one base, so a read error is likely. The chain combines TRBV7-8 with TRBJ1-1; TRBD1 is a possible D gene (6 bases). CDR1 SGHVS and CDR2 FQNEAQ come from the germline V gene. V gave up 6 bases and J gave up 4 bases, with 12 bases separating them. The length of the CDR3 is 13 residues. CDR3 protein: CASRSAQGTEAFF. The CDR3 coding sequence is TGTGCCAGCAGATCTGCACAGGGCACTGAAGCTTTCTTT. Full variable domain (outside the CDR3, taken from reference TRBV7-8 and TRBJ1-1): GAGVSQSPRYKVAKRGQDVALRCDPISGHVSLFWYQQALGQGPEFLTYFQNEAQLDKSGLPSDRFFAERPEGSVSTLKIQRTQQEDSAVYLCASRSAQGTEAFFGQGTRLTVV.

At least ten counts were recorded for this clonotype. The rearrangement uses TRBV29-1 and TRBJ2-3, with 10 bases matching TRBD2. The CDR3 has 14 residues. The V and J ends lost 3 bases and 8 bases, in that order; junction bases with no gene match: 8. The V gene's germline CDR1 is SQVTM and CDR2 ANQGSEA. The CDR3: CSVDGLAGEGTQYF. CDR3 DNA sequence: TGCAGCGTTGATGGGCTAGCGGGAGAAGGTACGCAGTATTTT.

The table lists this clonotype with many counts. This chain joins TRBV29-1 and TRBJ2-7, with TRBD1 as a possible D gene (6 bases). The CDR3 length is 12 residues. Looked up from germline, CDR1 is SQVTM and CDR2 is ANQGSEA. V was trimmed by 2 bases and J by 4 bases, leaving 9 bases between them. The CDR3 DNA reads TGCAGCGTTGAAACTCAGGGGTACGAGCAGTACTTC. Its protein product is CSVETQGYEQYF.

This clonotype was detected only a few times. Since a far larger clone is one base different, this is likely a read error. CDR3 nucleotide sequence: TGTGCCAGCGCCCAAGGGACTATACCCTACGAGCAGTTCTTC. This encodes CASAQGTIPYEQFF. This chain connects TRBV5-4 to TRBJ2-1; 7 bases fit TRBD2. Germline V gene data show CDR1 as SGHNT and CDR2 as YYREEE (reference sequence). Germline trimming cut 7 bases from V and 10 bases from J; bases unmatched to any gene: 14. This CDR3 contains 14 residues.

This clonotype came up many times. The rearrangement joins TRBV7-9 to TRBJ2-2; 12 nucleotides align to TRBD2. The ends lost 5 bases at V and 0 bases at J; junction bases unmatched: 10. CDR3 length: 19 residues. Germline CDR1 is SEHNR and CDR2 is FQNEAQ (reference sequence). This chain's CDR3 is CASSRTSGDLFANTGELFF. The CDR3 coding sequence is TGTGCCAGCAGCCGGACTAGCGGGGATCTGTTCGCGAACACCGGGGAGCTGTTTTTT.

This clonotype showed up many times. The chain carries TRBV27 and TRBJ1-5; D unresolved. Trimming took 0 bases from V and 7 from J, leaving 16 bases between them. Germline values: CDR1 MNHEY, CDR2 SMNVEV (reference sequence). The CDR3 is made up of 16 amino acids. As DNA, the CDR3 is TGTGCCAGCAGTTTATCGATGCAGGTAGGCCACCAGCCCCAGCATTTT. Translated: CASSLSMQVGHQPQHF.

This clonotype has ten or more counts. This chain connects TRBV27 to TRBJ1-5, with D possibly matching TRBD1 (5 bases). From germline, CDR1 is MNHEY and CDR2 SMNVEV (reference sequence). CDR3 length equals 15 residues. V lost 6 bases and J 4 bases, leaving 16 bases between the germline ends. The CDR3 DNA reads TGTGCCAGCAGCCCTGGCCACAGGAAAAATCAGCCCCAGCATTTT. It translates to CASSPGHRKNQPQHF.

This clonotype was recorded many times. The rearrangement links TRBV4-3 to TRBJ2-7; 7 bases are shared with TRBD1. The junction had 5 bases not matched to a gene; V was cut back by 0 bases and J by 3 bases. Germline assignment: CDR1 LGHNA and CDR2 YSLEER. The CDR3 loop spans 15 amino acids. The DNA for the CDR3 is TGCGCCAGCAGCCAAGAAAGGGCAGGGGGCTACGAGCAGTACTTC. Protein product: CASSQERAGGYEQYF.

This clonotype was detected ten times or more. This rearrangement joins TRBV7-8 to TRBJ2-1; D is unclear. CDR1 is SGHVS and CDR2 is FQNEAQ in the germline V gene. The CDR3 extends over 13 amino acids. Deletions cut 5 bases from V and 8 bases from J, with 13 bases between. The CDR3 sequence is CASSRERADEQFF. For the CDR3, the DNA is TGTGCCAGCAGCCGCGAGCGCGCAGATGAGCAGTTCTTC.

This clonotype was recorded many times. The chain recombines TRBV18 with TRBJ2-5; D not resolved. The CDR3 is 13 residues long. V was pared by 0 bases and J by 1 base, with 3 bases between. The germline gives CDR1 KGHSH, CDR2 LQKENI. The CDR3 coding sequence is TGTGCCAGCTCACCACCCACCCAAGAGACCCAGTACTTC. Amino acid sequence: CASSPPTQETQYF.

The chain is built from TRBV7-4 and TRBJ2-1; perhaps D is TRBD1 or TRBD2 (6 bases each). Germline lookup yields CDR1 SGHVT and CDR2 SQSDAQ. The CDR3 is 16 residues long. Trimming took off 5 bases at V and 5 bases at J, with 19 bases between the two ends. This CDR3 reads CASSALEGGSNNEQFF. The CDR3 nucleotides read TGTGCCAGCAGCGCCCTGGAGGGGGGTTCAAACAATGAGCAGTTCTTC.

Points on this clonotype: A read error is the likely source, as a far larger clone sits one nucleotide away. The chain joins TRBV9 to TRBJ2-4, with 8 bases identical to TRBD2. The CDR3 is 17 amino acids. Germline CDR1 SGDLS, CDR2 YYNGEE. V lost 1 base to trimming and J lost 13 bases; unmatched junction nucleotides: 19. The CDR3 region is CASSVKAGGVTYNEQYF. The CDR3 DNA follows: TGTGCCAGCAGCGTAAAGGCGGGGGGAGTGACCTACAATGAGCAGTACTTC.

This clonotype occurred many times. CDR3 in amino acids: CASSYPLGSYEQYF. CDR3 coding DNA: TGTGCCAGCAGTTACCCACTAGGGTCCTACGAGCAGTACTTC. V gene TRBV28 combines with J gene TRBJ2-7; D is possibly TRBD2 (5 bases). Trimming removed 4 bases at V and 1 base at J, with 11 bases between. CDR3 length equals 14 residues. From germline, CDR1 is MDHEN and CDR2 SYDVKM. The complete variable domain, with remaining parts taken from reference TRBV28 and TRBJ2-7, reads DVKVTQSSRYLVKRTGEKVFLECVQDMDHENMFWYRQDPGLGLRLIYFSYDVKMKEKGDIPEGYSVSREKKERFSLILESASTNQTSMYLCASSYPLGSYEQYFGPGTRLTVT.

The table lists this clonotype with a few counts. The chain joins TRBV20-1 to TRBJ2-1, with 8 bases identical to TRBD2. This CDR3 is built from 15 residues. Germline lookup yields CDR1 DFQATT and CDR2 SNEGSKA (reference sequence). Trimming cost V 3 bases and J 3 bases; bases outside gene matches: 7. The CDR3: CSASQGLESYNEQFF. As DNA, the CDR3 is TGCAGTGCTAGCCAGGGACTAGAAAGCTACAATGAGCAGTTCTTC.

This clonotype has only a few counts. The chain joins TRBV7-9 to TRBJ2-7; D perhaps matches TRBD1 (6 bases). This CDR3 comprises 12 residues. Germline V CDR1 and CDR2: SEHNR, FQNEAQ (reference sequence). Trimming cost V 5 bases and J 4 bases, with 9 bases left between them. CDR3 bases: TGTGCCAGCAGCGCTACAGGGTACGAGCAGTACTTC. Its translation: CASSATGYEQYF.

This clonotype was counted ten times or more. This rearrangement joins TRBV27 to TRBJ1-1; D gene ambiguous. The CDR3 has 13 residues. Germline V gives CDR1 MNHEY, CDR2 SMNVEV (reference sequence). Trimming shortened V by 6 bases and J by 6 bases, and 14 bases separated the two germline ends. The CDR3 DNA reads TGTGCCAGCAGGCCAGGCGGGAGCCCTGAAGCTTTCTTT. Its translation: CASRPGGSPEAFF.